Reported below is one TCR beta chain. Its specificity is unknown. Using immunoSEQ multiplex PCR, the repertoire was profiled, and TCRdb retains in-frame clones only, with some absent. The sample lists 75,000 to 100,000 clones, 91% occurring once. These data come from a study of graft-versus-host responses after intestinal transplantation. Study-wide findings and caveats: Association was observed between peak circulating GvH clone levels and early post-transplant HvG declines. Graft-donor T cell macrochimerism coincided with high graft-versus-host to host-versus-graft clonal ratios in allografts. Recipient marrow harbored GvH clones, some of which surfaced first in ileum or blood.

The V end was cut by 0 bases, the J end by 6 bases, with 9 bases between. Germline V lookup: CDR1 GTSNPN, CDR2 SVGIG (reference sequence). This CDR3 contains 13 residues. The sequenced sample was unstimulated CD4+ T cells sorted from spleen or lymph node cells, obtained before transplant. The TCR was taken from a human donor who was the organ donor for an intestinal transplant. The chain uses TRBV30 and TRBJ2-1; D gene ambiguous. The CDR3 DNA reads TGTGCCTGGAGTGTATATCGCAGCAATGAGCAGTTCTTC. Translated, it gives CAWSVYRSNEQFF.